One and the same sample provided the 8 T cell receptor beta chains below, sequenced in a study of blood T cell repertoires in COVID-19. Assay: immunoSEQ multiplex PCR; the TCRdb copy retains only in-frame clones and omits some. The sample has more than 250,000 clones, about nine tenths seen once; the top ten hold 8.5% to 12%. The specimen sequenced was PBMCs or T cells enriched from blood (not recorded which). All receptors derive from a woman between 18 and 29 years old who had recovered from COVID-19.

This chain joins TRBV7-3 and TRBJ2-2, with D possibly TRBD1 on 5 matching bases. Germline values: CDR1 SGHTA, CDR2 FQGTGA. V was shortened by 2 bases and J by 5 bases, with 12 bases between the two germline ends. The CDR3 is 15 residues long. The CDR3: CASSLDSRGTGELFF. The CDR3 DNA reads TGTGCCAGCAGCTTAGACAGTCGTGGGACCGGGGAGCTGTTTTTT.

The J gene is TRBJ1-2, the V gene TRBV18; tentative D call: TRBD1 (5 bases). With 1 base removed from V and 0 bases from J, the gap between germline ends came to 18 bases. This CDR3 has 18 amino acids. Germline CDR1 is KGHSH and CDR2 is LQKENI. The CDR3 DNA follows: TGTGCCAGCTCACCACTTAGCGCAGATGGGACTTCTAACTATGGCTACACCTTC. Protein sequence: CASSPLSADGTSNYGYTF.

This rearrangement joins TRBV27 to TRBJ1-5; D may be TRBD1 (6 bases). CDR1 MNHEY and CDR2 SMNVEV come from the germline V gene (reference sequence). Deletions cut 2 bases from V and 0 bases from J, with 8 bases between. The CDR3 loop spans 15 amino acids. CDR3 protein: CASSLQGNSNQPQHF. In nucleotides, the CDR3 is TGTGCCAGCAGTTTACAGGGGAATAGCAATCAGCCCCAGCATTTT.

The chain uses TRBV4-1 and TRBJ1-2, with 11 nucleotides matching TRBD1. Per the germline V gene, CDR1 is MGHRA and CDR2 is YSYEKL. With V trimmed by 4 bases and J by 7 bases, 8 bases remained unmatched. The CDR3 runs to 15 residues. Written as DNA, the CDR3 is TGCGCCAGCAGCCTACCCGGACAGGGGGCTTCTGGCTACACCTTC. Translation gives CASSLPGQGASGYTF.

The V call is TRBV6-5, the J call TRBJ1-1, with a tentative D call TRBD1 (6 bases). The germline gives CDR1 MNHEY, CDR2 SVGAGI. Trimming pared 2 bases from V and 5 bases from J, leaving 9 bases between. The CDR3 covers 13 residues. CDR3: CASSYQGWTEAFF. As DNA, the CDR3 is TGTGCCAGCAGTTACCAGGGGTGGACTGAAGCTTTCTTT.

The V gene is TRBV18, the J gene TRBJ2-2, with 10 nucleotides matching TRBD2. The CDR3 is 18 amino acids. The germline V gene has CDR1 KGHSH and CDR2 LQKENI. V was pared by 4 bases and J by 8 bases, with 16 bases of the junction left unmatched. The DNA for the CDR3 is TGTGCCAGCTCACGCCTGACGCTCGCTAGCGGGAGTTCAGGGGAGCTGTTTTTT. It specifies CASSRLTLASGSSGELFF.

The V and J genes are TRBV6-1 and TRBJ1-2; D gene uncertain. The CDR3 is 14 residues long. CDR1 is MNHNS, CDR2 SASEGT, per germline. Trimming removed 1 base from V and 7 bases from J, with 13 bases in between. The CDR3 region is CASSEDAGLGGYTF. The CDR3 DNA follows: TGTGCCAGCAGTGAAGATGCGGGGTTGGGTGGCTACACCTTC.

The chain employs TRBV5-4 and TRBJ1-1, with D perhaps matching TRBD1 (6 bases). The V and J ends lost 0 bases and 5 bases respectively, with 14 bases between them. This CDR3 spans 15 amino acids. The V gene's germline CDR1 is SGHNT and CDR2 YYREEE (reference sequence). The CDR3 nucleotides are TGTGCCAGCAGCTTGGAGTTACAGGGAGGGACTGAAGCTTTCTTT. Encoded protein: CASSLELQGGTEAFF.